This is a list of T cell receptor beta chains from one sample in a study of technical replicates of blood from several donors. Profiled with immunoSEQ multiplex PCR; TCRdb holds only in-frame clones, not every one. The table includes about 14,000 clones, 80% to 85% detected once. Specimen: PBMCs. Receptors were obtained from a human donor in good health. CDR3s include the opening cysteine and the closing phenylalanine or tryptophan. The D gene is left open where the match is weak. Clone size is stated in some rows and not others, as once, few, many or a class when expanded.

v_gene	d_gene	abundance	j_gene	CDR3aa	CDR3nt
TRBV5-1	TRBD1	-	TRBJ2-7	CASSPTGTGGVRSSYEQYF	TGCGCCAGCAGCCCGACAGGGACAGGGGGCGTAAGAAGCTCCTACGAGCAGTACTTC
TRBV7-9	-	-	TRBJ2-1	CASSFPQGRNNEQFF	TGTGCCAGCAGCTTTCCTCAGGGTAGGAACAATGAGCAGTTCTTC
TRBV6-5	-	-	TRBJ1-1	CASSYSEGLTEAFF	TGTGCCAGCAGTTATTCGGAGGGCCTCACTGAAGCTTTCTTT
TRBV5-1	-	-	TRBJ2-3	CASSPGGQWGLSSTDTQYF	TGCGCCAGCAGCCCCGGGGGACAGTGGGGACTTAGCAGCACAGATACGCAGTATTTT
TRBV5-1	-	-	TRBJ2-3	CASSLTRPSTDTQYF	TGCGCCAGCAGCTTGACCAGGCCCAGCACAGATACGCAGTATTTT
TRBV11-3	TRBD2	-	TRBJ2-2	CASSKRLANTGELFF	TGTGCCAGCAGCAAACGACTAGCTAACACCGGGGAGCTGTTTTTT
TRBV4-1	TRBD1	-	TRBJ2-5	CASSPGTGGETQYF	TGCGCCAGCAGCCCCGGGACAGGGGGCGAGACCCAGTACTTC
TRBV7-2	-	-	TRBJ2-3	CASSFNKGDTQYF	TGTGCCAGCAGCTTTAACAAGGGGGATACGCAGTATTTT
TRBV5-1	-	few	TRBJ2-1	CASSLIGSLGEQFF	TGCGCCAGCAGCTTGATTGGTAGCCTAGGTGAGCAGTTCTTC
TRBV6-5	-	-	TRBJ2-7	CASSLQGYEQYF	TGTGCCAGCAGTCTTCAGGGCTACGAGCAGTACTTC
TRBV30	TRBD2	-	TRBJ2-3	CAWSPILAGGSDTQYF	TGTGCCTGGAGTCCCATATTAGCGGGAGGCTCAGATACGCAGTATTTT
TRBV28	-	few	TRBJ2-3	CASSFLGAGNTQYF	TGTGCCAGCAGTTTTCTCGGGGCGGGAAATACGCAGTATTTT
TRBV19	-	few	TRBJ1-5	CASRVDSFGPQHF	TGTGCCAGTAGAGTGGACAGCTTTGGGCCCCAGCATTTT
TRBV7-7	TRBD2	once	TRBJ2-5	CASSLVSAGEETQYF	TGTGCCAGCAGCTTAGTGTCAGCGGGAGAAGAGACCCAGTACTTC
TRBV28	-	-	TRBJ1-5	CASSLADTNQPQHF	TGTGCCAGCAGTTTAGCGGACACCAATCAGCCCCAGCATTTT
TRBV27	TRBD1	-	TRBJ2-1	CASSFQPPGQVAGEQFF	TGTGCCAGCAGTTTTCAACCCCCGGGACAGGTAGCCGGGGAGCAGTTCTTC
TRBV5-1	-	-	TRBJ1-1	CASSLEVQGNTEAFF	TGCGCCAGCAGCTTGGAAGTACAGGGGAACACTGAAGCTTTCTTT
TRBV6-6	-	-	TRBJ2-3	CASSVSDTQYF	TGTGCCAGCAGTGTATCAGATACGCAGTATTTT
TRBV5-1	TRBD2	-	TRBJ2-2	CASSLAGSGRRTGELFF	TGCGCCAGCAGCTTGGCCGGGAGCGGGAGAAGGACCGGGGAGCTGTTTTTT
TRBV19	TRBD2	-	TRBJ2-7	CASSPQTSGYEQYF	TGTGCCAGTAGTCCCCAGACTAGCGGGTACGAGCAGTACTTC
TRBV6-1	TRBD2	-	TRBJ2-3	CASSSRLAGGDTQYF	TGTGCCAGCAGTAGTCGACTAGCGGGAGGAGATACGCAGTATTTT
TRBV18	TRBD2	-	TRBJ2-7	CASSPLAGGWAEQYF	TGTGCCAGCTCACCACTAGCGGGAGGATGGGCCGAGCAGTACTTC
TRBV21-1	-	-	TRBJ1-5	CASSPGQNSNQPQHF	TGTGCCAGCTCGCCGGGACAGAATAGCAATCAGCCCCAGCATTTT
TRBV2	TRBD2	-	TRBJ2-3	CASNTNSGIVDTQYF	TGTGCCAGCAACACGAATAGCGGGATCGTAGATACGCAGTATTTT
TRBV10-1	TRBD2	-	TRBJ2-7	CASSEKASGRRRTYEQYF	TGCGCCAGCAGTGAGAAGGCTAGCGGGAGGAGGCGAACCTACGAGCAGTACTTC
TRBV7-2	TRBD2	-	TRBJ2-3	CASSRGLAGGSDTQYF	TGTGCCAGCAGCCGAGGACTAGCGGGAGGTTCAGATACGCAGTATTTT